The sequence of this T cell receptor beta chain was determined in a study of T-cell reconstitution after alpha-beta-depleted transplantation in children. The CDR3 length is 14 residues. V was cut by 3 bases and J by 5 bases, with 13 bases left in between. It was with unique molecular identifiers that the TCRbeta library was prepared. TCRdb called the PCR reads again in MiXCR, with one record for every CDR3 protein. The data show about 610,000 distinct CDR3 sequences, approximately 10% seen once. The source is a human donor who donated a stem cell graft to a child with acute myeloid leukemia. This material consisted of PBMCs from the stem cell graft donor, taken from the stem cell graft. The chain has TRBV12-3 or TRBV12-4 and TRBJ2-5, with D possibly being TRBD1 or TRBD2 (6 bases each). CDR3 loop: CASSFDGGGETQYF. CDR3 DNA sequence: TGTGCCAGCAGTTTTGATGGAGGGGGGGAGACCCAGTACTTC.